The sample holds many counts of the clone carrying this T cell receptor (beta chain). What it binds is not known. Indicated time point: sample taken at primary tumor resection. Via MiXCR, TCRdb re-called the 5' RACE reads, giving one row per CDR3 protein. The table includes over 10,000 distinct CDR3 sequences, around 5.6% detected once. The data originate from a study of spatial heterogeneity in lung cancer. Study conclusions and caveats: In tumors, expanded intratumoral alpha and beta TCR counts tracked mutation counts.

Trimming shortened V by 2 bases and J by 4 bases, and 10 bases separated the two germline ends. The CDR3 covers 14 residues. Germline assignment: CDR1 SGHTA and CDR2 FQGTGA. The sequence was obtained from a female donor with early-stage non-small cell lung cancer. The input for sequencing was lung tumor tissue, taken at surgery. The chain carries TRBV7-3 and TRBJ2-3, with D hard to call. The DNA of the CDR3 is TGTGCCAGCAGCTTAGCTGGTCCCGCAGATACGCAGTATTTT. This translates into CASSLAGPADTQYF.